Included here is one T cell receptor beta chain sequence, with context. Mismatch with germline at one junction end may stem from a read error. Amplification targeted the TCR beta CDR3 regions, with RNA transcripts as the source material. First-round RT-PCR relied on HTBI primers, and a second-round multiplex PCR came next. TCRdb used MiXCR to reprocess the multiplex PCR reads, holding one entry per CDR3 protein. The sample has approximately 700,000 distinct CDR3 sequences, 35% to 45% seen once. This entry comes from a study of Graves' ophthalmopathy and Graves' hyperthyroidism. Physicians reached a diagnosis by relying on clinical symptoms, serum thyroxine, TRAb, thyroid ultrasound and orbital computed tomography. A roughly 10 ml volume of fresh peripheral blood provided the PBMCs. The CDR3 is 17 residues long. The V gene's germline CDR1 is SEHNR and CDR2 FQNEAQ (reference sequence).

The chain recombines TRBV7-9 with TRBJ2-2, with D perhaps assigned TRBD1 or TRBD2 (6 bases each). Sequenced: peripheral blood. This TCR was recovered from an adult man with Graves' ophthalmopathy. CDR3 protein: CASSPVTGGLNTGELFF. The CDR3 bases are TGCGCCAGCAGCCCGGTGACAGGCGGACTAAACACCGGGGAGCTGTTTTTT.